These 3 T cell receptor beta chains came from one sample sequenced in a study of regulatory T cells in long-lasting Graves disease. The authors built TCR beta libraries using iRepertoire HTBI primers and Arm-PCR of CDR3 regions. Via MiXCR, TCRdb re-called the multiplex PCR reads, giving one row per CDR3 protein. Among around 450,000 distinct CDR3 sequences listed, roughly 15% were seen once. Time point here: newly diagnosed GD, antithyroid drugs for less than 3 months. With RNA extracted from PBMCs as input, the TCR library was made. These data were also filed under a second study, of T cells in Graves' hyperthyroidism and ophthalmopathy.

The specimen comprised peripheral blood mononuclear cells (PBMCs), sampled at new diagnosis, from a patient treated with antithyroid drugs. These receptors were taken from a woman aged 40 to 50 with Graves disease.

This CDR3 reads CASSLAGLRYF. In nucleotides, the CDR3 is TGTGCCAGCAGCTTAGCCGGACTCCGTTACTTC. The chain combines TRBV7-9 with TRBJ2-7, with D possibly matching TRBD2 (5 bases). V dropped 0 bases and J dropped 13 bases, with 10 bases sitting between them. CDR3 length: 11 amino acids. CDR1 and CDR2 from the germline V gene are SEHNR and FQNEAQ (reference sequence).

This clonotype was recorded many times. The rearrangement links TRBV12-3 or TRBV12-4 to TRBJ2-2; D is ambiguous. V was shortened by 3 bases and J by 4 bases, with 12 bases between the two germline ends. This CDR3 contains 15 residues. The CDR3 coding sequence is TGTGCCAGCAGTTTTGGCCTAGAGAGCACCGGGGAGCTGTTTTTT. It yields the protein CASSFGLESTGELFF.

This clonotype was observed a handful of times. The V gene is TRBV4-1, the J gene TRBJ2-2, with a possible D match to TRBD2 (5 bases). This CDR3 contains 14 residues. Looked up from germline, CDR1 is MGHRA and CDR2 is YSYEKL. With 10 bases removed from V and 2 bases from J, the gap between germline ends came to 14 bases. The chain's CDR3 is CATSLAGNTGELFF. In DNA, the CDR3 is TGCGCCACCTCCCTGGCGGGCAACACCGGGGAGCTGTTTTTT.